The 15 T cell receptor beta chains in this list originate from one sample, sequenced in a study of PD-L1 blockade in urothelial cancer. This table comes from immunoSEQ multiplex PCR, and its TCRdb copy is limited to in-frame clones, with some not included. The top ten clones hold 2.5% to 3.5% of a sample with more than 20,000 clones, around 88% of them seen once. Sequenced here: PBMCs, sampled around atezolizumab (anti-PD-L1) treatment. These receptors originate from a man in his fifties with urothelial cancer.

The chain couples TRBV7-2 to TRBJ1-2; TRBD1 matches 7 bases. This CDR3 spans 17 amino acids. Germline lookup yields CDR1 SGHTA and CDR2 FQGNSA. After removal of 2 bases from V and 0 bases from J, the junction contained 9 bases not matched to a gene. CDR3 sequence: CASSLSQGVLSNYGYTF. CDR3 DNA: TGTGCCAGCAGCTTATCTCAGGGGGTGCTCTCTAACTATGGCTACACCTTC.

This clone was detected once. The CDR3 DNA sequence: TGTGCCAGCAGCGTCCCCGGGACAGGGTTCGATGAGCAGTTCTTC. Translation: CASSVPGTGFDEQFF. The chain recombines TRBV9 with TRBJ2-1; 9 nucleotides agree with TRBD1. V lost 2 bases to trimming and J lost 8 bases; unmatched junction nucleotides: 8. The CDR3 has 15 amino acids. Germline lookup yields CDR1 SGDLS and CDR2 YYNGEE. The full variable domain, in which reference TRBV9 and TRBJ2-1 provide the parts outside the CDR3, is DSGVTQTPKHLITATGQRVTLRCSPRSGDLSVYWYQQSLDQGLQFLIQYYNGEERAKGNILERFSAQQFPDLHSELNLSSLELGDSALYFCASSVPGTGFDEQFFGPGTRLTVL.

The chain couples TRBV9 to TRBJ1-5, with D tentatively TRBD1 (5 bases). V lost 2 bases and J 7 bases, leaving 25 bases between the germline ends. This CDR3 comprises 18 residues. Germline values: CDR1 SGDLS, CDR2 YYNGEE. The CDR3 bases are TGTGCCAGCAGCGTCTTATTTCAAGTTGTAGTCGGGGGGCAGCCCCAGCATTTT. This codes for CASSVLFQVVVGGQPQHF.

The rearrangement uses TRBV10-3 and TRBJ2-5; a weak D match, TRBD1 (5 bases). The CDR3 has 13 amino acids. Germline lookup yields CDR1 ENHRY and CDR2 SYGVKD. V lost 6 bases and J 3 bases, leaving 11 bases between the germline ends. CDR3: CAISPGWEETQYF. The CDR3 nucleotides read TGTGCCATCAGCCCAGGGTGGGAAGAGACCCAGTACTTC.

The rearrangement joins TRBV10-2 to TRBJ1-2; 7 bases fit TRBD1. Losses at the gene ends were 7 bases for V and 7 bases for J; bases not matched to a gene: 6. This CDR3 is built from 12 residues. CDR1 and CDR2 (germline): WSHSY, SAAADI. The CDR3 DNA sequence: TGCGCCAGCACTACAGGACAGGCTGGCTACACCTTC. It encodes CASTTGQAGYTF.

The chain links TRBV7-2 to TRBJ2-7; 11 bases align to TRBD2. With V trimmed by 5 bases and J by 3 bases, 9 bases remained unmatched. Germline V gives CDR1 SGHTA, CDR2 FQGNSA. The CDR3 loop spans 16 amino acids. This CDR3 reads CASSRTGTSGVYEQYF. The CDR3 DNA sequence: TGTGCCAGCAGCCGCACCGGGACTAGCGGAGTCTACGAGCAGTACTTC. Combining the CDR3 with reference TRBV7-2 and TRBJ2-7 gives the whole variable domain GAGVSQSPSNKVTEKGKDVELRCDPISGHTALYWYRQSLGQGLEFLIYFQGNSAPDKSGLPSDRFSAERTGGSVSTLTIQRTQQEDSAVYLCASSRTGTSGVYEQYFGPGTRLTVT.

The rearrangement joins TRBV6-4 to TRBJ2-5, with TRBD2 matching 10 bases. Germline V gene sequence: CDR1 MRHNA, CDR2 SNTAGT. The trim removed 3 bases at V and 5 bases at J, leaving 6 bases unmatched. The CDR3 length is 15 residues. CDR3 region: CASSETASGGETQYF. In DNA, the CDR3 is TGTGCCAGCAGTGAAACGGCTAGCGGGGGCGAGACCCAGTACTTC.

The table lists this clone with a count of one. Written as DNA, the CDR3 is TGTGCCACCAGCCGGGTCACTGCAGAGACCCAGTACTTC. The encoded protein is CATSRVTAETQYF. This chain uses TRBV15 with TRBJ2-5; no clear D. Germline V CDR1 and CDR2: LNHNV, YYDKDF (reference sequence). V dropped 5 bases and J dropped 4 bases, with 11 bases sitting between them. The CDR3 extends over 13 amino acids.

The chain links TRBV9 to TRBJ2-7, with 7 bases lining up with TRBD2. The germline CDR1 and CDR2 sequences are SGDLS and YYNGEE. CDR3 length equals 13 residues. Trimming took 0 bases from V and 6 from J; bases not matched to a gene: 3. CDR3 coding DNA: TGTGCCAGCAGCGTAGCGGGGGGTGGCGAGCAGTACTTC. It yields the protein CASSVAGGGEQYF. Full variable domain (missing parts from reference TRBV9 and TRBJ2-7): DSGVTQTPKHLITATGQRVTLRCSPRSGDLSVYWYQQSLDQGLQFLIQYYNGEERAKGNILERFSAQQFPDLHSELNLSSLELGDSALYFCASSVAGGGEQYFGPGTRLTVT.

The chain carries TRBV18 and TRBJ2-1; 7 bases are shared with TRBD1. The CDR3 contains 15 residues. Germline V gene sequence: CDR1 KGHSH, CDR2 LQKENI. V was clipped by 1 base and J by 2 bases; unmatched bases: 2. The CDR3 region is CASSPQGAPYNEQFF. CDR3 sequence (DNA): TGTGCCAGCTCACCACAGGGGGCCCCCTACAATGAGCAGTTCTTC.

The DNA of the CDR3 is TGTGCCAGCAGTTTAGGTTGGGCAGGGGGCTCCTACGAGCAGTACTTC. The encoded protein is CASSLGWAGGSYEQYF. This chain uses TRBV28 with TRBJ2-7, with 7 bases matching TRBD1. The CDR3 has 16 amino acids. The junction had 7 bases not matched to a gene; V was cut back by 2 bases and J by 0 bases. Germline V gene lookup returns CDR1 MDHEN and CDR2 SYDVKM.

V gene TRBV30 combines with J gene TRBJ2-1, with 8 positions matching TRBD1. Trimming took 1 base from V and 3 from J; bases not matched to a gene: 5. The CDR3 is 15 amino acids. Germline lookup yields CDR1 GTSNPN and CDR2 SVGIG (reference sequence). The CDR3 spells CAWSAGRGHYNEQFF. The CDR3 nucleotides read TGTGCCTGGAGTGCAGGCAGGGGGCACTACAATGAGCAGTTCTTC.

This rearrangement joins TRBV10-3 to TRBJ2-2; tentatively, D is TRBD1 (6 bases). Trimming left V 5 bases short and J 0 bases short, with 16 bases between. Germline V gene data show CDR1 as ENHRY and CDR2 as SYGVKD. This CDR3 comprises 17 residues. This CDR3 reads CAISLGPGHTNTGELFF. The CDR3 DNA reads TGTGCCATCAGTTTGGGTCCGGGACATACGAACACCGGGGAGCTGTTTTTT.

The chain has TRBV19 and TRBJ1-4, with 9 bases that match TRBD1. This CDR3 spans 15 amino acids. Germline CDR1 LNHDA, CDR2 SQIVND (reference sequence). V lost 4 bases and J lost 7; bases outside the gene matches: 7. The CDR3 DNA reads TGTGCCAGTAGTAACCCGGGACAGGGAATTGAAAAACTGTTTTTT. Translating it yields CASSNPGQGIEKLFF.

This chain joins TRBV7-2 and TRBJ1-1, with 8 positions matching TRBD1. The CDR3 runs 15 residues. V lost 6 bases to trimming and J lost 4 bases; unmatched junction nucleotides: 10. Germline CDR1 is SGHTA and CDR2 is FQGNSA. CDR3 coding DNA: TGTGCCAGCAGAAGGACCCAGGGGGCGCCCACTGAAGCTTTCTTT. It translates to CASRRTQGAPTEAFF.